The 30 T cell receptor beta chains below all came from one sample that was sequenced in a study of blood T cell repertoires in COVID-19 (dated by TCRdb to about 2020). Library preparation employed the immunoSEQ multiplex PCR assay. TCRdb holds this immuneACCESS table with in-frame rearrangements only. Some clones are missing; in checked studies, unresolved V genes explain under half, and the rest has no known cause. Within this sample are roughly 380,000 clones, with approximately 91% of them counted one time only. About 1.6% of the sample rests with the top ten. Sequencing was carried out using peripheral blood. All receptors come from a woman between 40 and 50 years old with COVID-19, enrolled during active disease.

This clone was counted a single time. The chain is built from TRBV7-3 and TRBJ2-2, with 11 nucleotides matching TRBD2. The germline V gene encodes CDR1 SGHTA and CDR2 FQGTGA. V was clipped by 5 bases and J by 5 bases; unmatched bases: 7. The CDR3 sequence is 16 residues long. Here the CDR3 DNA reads TGTGCCAGCAGCCGACTCGGGACTAGCGGTACCGGGGAGCTGTTTTTT. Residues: CASSRLGTSGTGELFF.

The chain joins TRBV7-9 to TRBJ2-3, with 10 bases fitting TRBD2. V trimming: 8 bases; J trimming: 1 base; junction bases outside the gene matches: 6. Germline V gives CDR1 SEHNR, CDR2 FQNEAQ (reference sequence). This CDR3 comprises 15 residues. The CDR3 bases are TGTGCCAGCGCGCCGCTAGCGGGGGGCACAGATACGCAGTATTTT. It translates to CASAPLAGGTDTQYF.

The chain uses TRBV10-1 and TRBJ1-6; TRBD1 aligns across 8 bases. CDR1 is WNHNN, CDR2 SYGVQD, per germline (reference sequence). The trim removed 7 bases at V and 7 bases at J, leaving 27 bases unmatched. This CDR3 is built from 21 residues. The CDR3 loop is CASNRGGRIGEHRGTNSPLHF. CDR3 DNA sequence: TGCGCCAGCAATAGAGGGGGACGAATCGGAGAGCACAGGGGGACGAATTCACCCCTCCACTTT.

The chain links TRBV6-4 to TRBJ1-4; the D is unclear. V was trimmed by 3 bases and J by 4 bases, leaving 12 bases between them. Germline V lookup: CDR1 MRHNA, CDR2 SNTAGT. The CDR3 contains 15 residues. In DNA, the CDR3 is TGTGCCAGCAGTGAAAGGGCGGGGTTTAATGAAAAACTGTTTTTT. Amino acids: CASSERAGFNEKLFF.

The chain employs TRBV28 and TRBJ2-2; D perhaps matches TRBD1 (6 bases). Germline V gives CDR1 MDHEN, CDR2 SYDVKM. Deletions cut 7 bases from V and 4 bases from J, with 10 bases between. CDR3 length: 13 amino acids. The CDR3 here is CASKQGGTGELFF. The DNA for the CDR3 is TGTGCCAGCAAACAAGGGGGCACCGGGGAGCTGTTTTTT.

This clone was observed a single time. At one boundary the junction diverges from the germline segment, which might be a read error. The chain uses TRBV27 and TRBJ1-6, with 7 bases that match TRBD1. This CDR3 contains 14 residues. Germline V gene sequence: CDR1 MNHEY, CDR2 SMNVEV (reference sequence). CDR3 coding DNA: TGTGCCAGCAATTTAGGGGGCTTAGGTTCACCCCTCCACTTT. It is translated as CASNLGGLGSPLHF.

CDR3 coding DNA: TGTGCCAGCAGTCCACAGAGATTGAACACTGAAGCTTTCTTT. Its translation is CASSPQRLNTEAFF. V and J are TRBV6-5 and TRBJ1-1; the D is unclear. The V gene lost 5 bases and the J gene lost 0 bases, with 10 bases spanning the gap. Germline CDR1 MNHEY, CDR2 SVGAGI. This CDR3 spans 14 amino acids.

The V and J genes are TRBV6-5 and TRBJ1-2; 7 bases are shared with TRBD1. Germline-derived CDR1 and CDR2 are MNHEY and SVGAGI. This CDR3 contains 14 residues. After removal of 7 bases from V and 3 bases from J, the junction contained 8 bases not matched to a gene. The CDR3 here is CASTSGQGDYGYTF. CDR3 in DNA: TGTGCCAGCACCTCCGGGCAGGGGGACTATGGCTACACCTTC.

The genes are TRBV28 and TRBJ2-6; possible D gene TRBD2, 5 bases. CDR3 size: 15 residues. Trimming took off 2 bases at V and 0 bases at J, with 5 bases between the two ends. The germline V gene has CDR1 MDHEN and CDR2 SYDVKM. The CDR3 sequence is CASSLAGSGANVLTF. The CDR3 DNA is TGTGCCAGCAGTTTAGCGGGCTCTGGGGCCAACGTCCTGACTTTC.

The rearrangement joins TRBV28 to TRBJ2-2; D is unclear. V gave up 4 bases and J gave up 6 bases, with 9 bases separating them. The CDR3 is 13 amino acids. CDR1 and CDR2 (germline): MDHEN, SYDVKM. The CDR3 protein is CASSSKPAGELFF. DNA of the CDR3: TGTGCCAGCAGTTCTAAGCCGGCCGGGGAGCTGTTTTTT.

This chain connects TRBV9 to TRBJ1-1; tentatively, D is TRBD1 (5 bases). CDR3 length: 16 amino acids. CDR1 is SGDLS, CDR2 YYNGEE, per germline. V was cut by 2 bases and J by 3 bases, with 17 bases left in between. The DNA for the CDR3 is TGTGCCAGCAGCGTCGGTGCCAGGGAATCGGACACTGAAGCTTTCTTT. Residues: CASSVGARESDTEAFF.

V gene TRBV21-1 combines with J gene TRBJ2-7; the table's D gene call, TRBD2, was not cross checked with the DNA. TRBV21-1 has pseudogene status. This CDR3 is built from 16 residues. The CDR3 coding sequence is TGTGCCAGCAGCAAAGAGAGGGGTCGGGGGGTCTACGAGCAGTACTTC. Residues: CASSKERGRGVYEQYF.

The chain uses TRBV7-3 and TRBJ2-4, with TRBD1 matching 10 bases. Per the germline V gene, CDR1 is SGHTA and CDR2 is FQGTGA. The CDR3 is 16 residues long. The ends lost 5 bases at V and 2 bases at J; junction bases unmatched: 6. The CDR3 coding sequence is TGTGCCAGCAGCACCCTGACAGGGGGCTCCAAAAACATTCAGTACTTC. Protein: CASSTLTGGSKNIQYF. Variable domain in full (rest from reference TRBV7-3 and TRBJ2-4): GAGVSQTPSNKVTEKGKYVELRCDPISGHTALYWYRQSLGQGPEFLIYFQGTGAADDSGLPNDRFFAVRPEGSVSTLKIQRTERGDSAVYLCASSTLTGGSKNIQYFGAGTRLSVL.

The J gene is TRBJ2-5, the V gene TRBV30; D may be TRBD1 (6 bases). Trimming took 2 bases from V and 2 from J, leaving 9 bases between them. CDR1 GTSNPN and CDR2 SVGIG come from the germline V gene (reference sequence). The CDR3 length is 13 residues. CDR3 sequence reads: CAWSTQGQETQYF. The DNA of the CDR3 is TGTGCCTGGAGTACCCAGGGGCAAGAGACCCAGTACTTC.

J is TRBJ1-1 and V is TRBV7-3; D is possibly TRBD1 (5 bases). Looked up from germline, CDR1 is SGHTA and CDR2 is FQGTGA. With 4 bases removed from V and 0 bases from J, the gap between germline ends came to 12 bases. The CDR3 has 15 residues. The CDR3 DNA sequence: TGTGCCAGCAGCTCGCAGGGCCCGGTGAACACTGAAGCTTTCTTT. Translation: CASSSQGPVNTEAFF.

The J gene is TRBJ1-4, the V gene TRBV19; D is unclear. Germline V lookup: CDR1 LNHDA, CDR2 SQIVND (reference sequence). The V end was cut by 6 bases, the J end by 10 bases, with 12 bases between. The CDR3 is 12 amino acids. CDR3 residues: CASSLGVGKLFF. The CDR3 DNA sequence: TGTGCCAGTAGCCTAGGCGTCGGAAAACTGTTTTTT. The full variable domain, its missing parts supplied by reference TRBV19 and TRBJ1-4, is DGGITQSPKYLFRKEGQNVTLSCEQNLNHDAMYWYRQDPGQGLRLIYYSQIVNDFQKGDIAEGYSVSREKKESFPLTVTSAQKNPTAFYLCASSLGVGKLFFGSGTQLSVL.

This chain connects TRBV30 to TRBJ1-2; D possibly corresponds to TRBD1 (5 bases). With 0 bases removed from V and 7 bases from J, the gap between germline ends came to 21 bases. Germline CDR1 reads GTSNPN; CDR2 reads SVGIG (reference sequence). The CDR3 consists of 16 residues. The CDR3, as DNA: TGTGCCTGGAGTGTAGACAGTTTAACCCTAACTATTGGCTACACCTTC. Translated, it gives CAWSVDSLTLTIGYTF.

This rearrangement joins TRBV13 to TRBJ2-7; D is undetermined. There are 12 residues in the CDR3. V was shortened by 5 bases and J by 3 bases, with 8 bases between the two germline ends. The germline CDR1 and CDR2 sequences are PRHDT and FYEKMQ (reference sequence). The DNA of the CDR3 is TGTGCCAGCAGCCGTCGGAGCTACGAGCAGTACTTC. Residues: CASSRRSYEQYF. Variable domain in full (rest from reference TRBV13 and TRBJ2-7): AAGVIQSPRHLIKEKRETATLKCYPIPRHDTVYWYQQGPGQDPQFLISFYEKMQSDKGSIPDRFSAQQFSDYHSELNMSSLELGDSALYFCASSRRSYEQYFGPGTRLTVT.

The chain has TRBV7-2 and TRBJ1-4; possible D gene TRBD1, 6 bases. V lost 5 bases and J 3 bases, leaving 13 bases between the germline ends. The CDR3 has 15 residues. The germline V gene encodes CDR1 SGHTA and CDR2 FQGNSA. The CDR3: CASSPYRVANEKLFF. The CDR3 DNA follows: TGTGCCAGCAGCCCCTACAGGGTAGCTAATGAAAAACTGTTTTTT. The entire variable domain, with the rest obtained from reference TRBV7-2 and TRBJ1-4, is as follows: GAGVSQSPSNKVTEKGKDVELRCDPISGHTALYWYRQSLGQGLEFLIYFQGNSAPDKSGLPSDRFSAERTGGSVSTLTIQRTQQEDSAVYLCASSPYRVANEKLFFGSGTQLSVL.

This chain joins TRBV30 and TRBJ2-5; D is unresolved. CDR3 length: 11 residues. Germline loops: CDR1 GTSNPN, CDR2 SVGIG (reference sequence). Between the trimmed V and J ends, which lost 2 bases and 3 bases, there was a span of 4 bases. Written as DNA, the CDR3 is TGTGCCTGGAGTCCCAAAGAGACCCAGTACTTC. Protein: CAWSPKETQYF.

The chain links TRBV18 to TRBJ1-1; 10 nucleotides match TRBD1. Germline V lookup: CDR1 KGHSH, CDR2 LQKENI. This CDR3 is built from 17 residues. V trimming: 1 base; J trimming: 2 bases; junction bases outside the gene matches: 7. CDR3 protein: CASSPRSDRGANTEAFF. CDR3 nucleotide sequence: TGTGCCAGCTCACCACGCTCGGACAGGGGGGCAAACACTGAAGCTTTCTTT.

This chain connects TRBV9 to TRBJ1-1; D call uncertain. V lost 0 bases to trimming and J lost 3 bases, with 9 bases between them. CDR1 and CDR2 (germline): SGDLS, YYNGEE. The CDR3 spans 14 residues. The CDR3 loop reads CASSVATSYTEAFF. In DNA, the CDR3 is TGTGCCAGCAGCGTAGCTACGAGTTACACTGAAGCTTTCTTT.

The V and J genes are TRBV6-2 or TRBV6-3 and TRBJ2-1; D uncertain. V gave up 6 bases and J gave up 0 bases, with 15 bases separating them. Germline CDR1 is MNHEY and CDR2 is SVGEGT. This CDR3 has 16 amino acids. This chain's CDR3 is CASSLRSGSSYNEQFF. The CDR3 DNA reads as TGTGCCAGCAGCCTACGGTCAGGTAGCTCCTACAATGAGCAGTTCTTC.

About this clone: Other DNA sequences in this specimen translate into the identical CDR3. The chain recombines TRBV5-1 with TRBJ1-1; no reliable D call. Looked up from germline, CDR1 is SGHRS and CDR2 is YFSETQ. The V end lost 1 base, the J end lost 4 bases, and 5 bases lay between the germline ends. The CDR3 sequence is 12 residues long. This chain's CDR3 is CASSLRGTEAFF. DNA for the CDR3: TGCGCCAGCAGCTTGAGAGGCACTGAAGCTTTCTTT.

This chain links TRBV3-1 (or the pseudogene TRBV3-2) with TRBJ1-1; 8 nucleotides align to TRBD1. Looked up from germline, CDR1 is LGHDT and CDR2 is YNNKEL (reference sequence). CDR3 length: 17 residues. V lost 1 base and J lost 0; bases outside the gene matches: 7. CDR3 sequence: CASSQGRGRGMNTEAFF. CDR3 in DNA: TGTGCCAGCAGCCAAGGCAGGGGGCGCGGGATGAACACTGAAGCTTTCTTT.

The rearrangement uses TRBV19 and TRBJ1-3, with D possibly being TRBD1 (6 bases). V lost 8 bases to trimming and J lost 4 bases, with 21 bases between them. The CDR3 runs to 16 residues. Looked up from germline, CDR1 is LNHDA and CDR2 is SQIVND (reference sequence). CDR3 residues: CASSIFYQGNGNTIYF. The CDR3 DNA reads TGTGCCAGTTCGATCTTTTACCAGGGGAACGGAAACACCATATATTTT.

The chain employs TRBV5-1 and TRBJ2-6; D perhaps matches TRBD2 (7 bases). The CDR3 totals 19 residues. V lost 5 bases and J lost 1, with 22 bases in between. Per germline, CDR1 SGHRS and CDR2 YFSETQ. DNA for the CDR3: TGCGCCAGCAGATTCGGCGGGGGCACTTCAGGGTCTGGGGCCAACGTCCTGACTTTC. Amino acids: CASRFGGGTSGSGANVLTF.

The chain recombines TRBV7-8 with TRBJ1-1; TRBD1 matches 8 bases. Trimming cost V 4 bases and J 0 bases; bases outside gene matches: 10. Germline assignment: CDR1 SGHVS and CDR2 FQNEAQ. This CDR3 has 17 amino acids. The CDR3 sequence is CASSSQRQGQMNTEAFF. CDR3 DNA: TGTGCCAGCAGCTCCCAAAGACAGGGGCAAATGAACACTGAAGCTTTCTTT.

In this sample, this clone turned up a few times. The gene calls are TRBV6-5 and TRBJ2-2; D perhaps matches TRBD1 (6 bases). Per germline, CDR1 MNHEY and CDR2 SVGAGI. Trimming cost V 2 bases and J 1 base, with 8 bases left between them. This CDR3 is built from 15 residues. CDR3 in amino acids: CASSYRGRNTGELFF. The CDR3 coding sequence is TGTGCCAGCAGTTACAGGGGGAGGAACACCGGGGAGCTGTTTTTT.

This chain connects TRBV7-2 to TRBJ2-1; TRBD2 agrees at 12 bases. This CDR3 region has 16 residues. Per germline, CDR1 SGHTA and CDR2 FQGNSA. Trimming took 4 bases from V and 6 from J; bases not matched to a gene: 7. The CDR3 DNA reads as TGTGCCAGCAGCTCCCCTAGCGGGAGGGTGGGCAATGAGCAGTTCTTC. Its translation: CASSSPSGRVGNEQFF.